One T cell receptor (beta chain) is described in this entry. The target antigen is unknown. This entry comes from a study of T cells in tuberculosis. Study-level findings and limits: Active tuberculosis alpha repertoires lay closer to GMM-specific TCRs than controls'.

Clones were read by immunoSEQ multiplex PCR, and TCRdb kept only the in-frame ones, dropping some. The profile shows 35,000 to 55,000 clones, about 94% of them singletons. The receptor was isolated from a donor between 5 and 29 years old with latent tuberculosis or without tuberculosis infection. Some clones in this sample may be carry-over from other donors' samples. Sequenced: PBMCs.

CDR3 sequence reads: CASRGRSYEQYF. As DNA, the CDR3 is TGTGCCAGCAGGGGCAGGTCGTACGAGCAGTACTTC. The chain carries TRBV6-1 and TRBJ2-7; D gene unclear. CDR1 and CDR2 (germline): MNHNS, SASEGT. V lost 6 bases and J lost 4, with 10 bases in between. The CDR3 sequence is 12 residues long.